The 7 T cell receptor beta chains reported below all come from one sample, sequenced in a study of PD-1 blockade in classical Hodgkin lymphoma. Here immunoSEQ multiplex PCR was the method, and the copy in TCRdb shows in-frame clones only, minus some. This repertoire shows 64,000 or so clones, around 94% found once; its top ten account for 6.5% to 9.5%. The time point here: cycle 4 day 1 (C4D1), after less than seven weeks of nivolumab. Autologous stem cell transplantation was followed by relapse in every patient, and brentuximab vedotin exposure varied. Sequencing was performed on peripheral blood mononuclear cells (PBMCs), taken before the fourth cycle of nivolumab. Every receptor here comes from a human donor with classical Hodgkin lymphoma.

This chain connects TRBV28 to TRBJ2-6; D gene unclear. The ends were cut back, 6 bases at V and 2 bases at J, with 5 bases in the middle. The CDR3 loop spans 13 amino acids. The germline V gene encodes CDR1 MDHEN and CDR2 SYDVKM. The CDR3 nucleotides read TGTGCCAGCAGCTTAGCTGGGGCCAACGTCCTGACTTTC. This codes for CASSLAGANVLTF.

This chain connects TRBV5-8 to TRBJ1-5; TRBD1 matches at 10 bases. V lost 4 bases and J lost 1; bases outside the gene matches: 5. The CDR3 loop spans 16 amino acids. CDR1 and CDR2 (germline): SGHTS, YDEGEE. The DNA for the CDR3 is TGTGCCAGCAGCCAGGGACAGGGGAAGAGCAATCAGCCCCAGCATTTT. Amino acids: CASSQGQGKSNQPQHF.

This chain links TRBV27 with TRBJ2-7, with unresolved D. The V and J ends lost 4 bases and 0 bases respectively, with 7 bases between them. The CDR3 totals 13 residues. Looked up from germline, CDR1 is MNHEY and CDR2 is SMNVEV (reference sequence). The CDR3 sequence: CASSSPGSYEQYF. The CDR3 DNA reads TGTGCCAGCAGTTCCCCAGGCTCCTACGAGCAGTACTTC.

This chain links TRBV2 with TRBJ1-2, with TRBD1 identical over 9 bases. With 4 bases clipped from V and 5 bases from J, the junction kept 2 bases outside the gene matches. Looked up from germline, CDR1 is SNHLY and CDR2 is FYNNEI. The length of the CDR3 is 13 residues. The CDR3 is CASSGQGVYGYTF. Written as DNA, the CDR3 is TGTGCCAGCAGTGGACAGGGGGTTTATGGCTACACCTTC.

The genes are TRBV19 and TRBJ2-5; 9 bases agree with TRBD1. J gave up 4 bases and V 6 bases, and 9 bases lay outside the gene matches. CDR1 and CDR2 from the germline V gene are LNHDA and SQIVND (reference sequence). The CDR3 is 15 residues long. CDR3 protein: CASRSTGGRTETQYF. The CDR3 nucleotides read TGTGCCAGTAGGTCGACAGGGGGAAGAACAGAGACCCAGTACTTC.

The chain is built from TRBV7-7 and TRBJ2-1; 8 nucleotides agree with TRBD1. Germline V CDR1 and CDR2: SSHAT, FNYEAQ (reference sequence). This CDR3 has 13 amino acids. The DNA of the CDR3 is TGTCTATGGGGGCGGACAGGGAAAAATGAGCAGTTCTTC. This gives the protein CLWGRTGKNEQFF.

V and J are TRBV2 and TRBJ2-2; 12 bases match TRBD1. The CDR3 has 14 residues. V shed 5 bases, J shed 6 bases, and the junction held 1 base outside the gene matches. Germline V CDR1 and CDR2: SNHLY, FYNNEI. For the CDR3, the DNA is TGTGCCAGCAGTTGGGACAGGGGGCCCGGGGAGCTGTTTTTT. Amino acids: CASSWDRGPGELFF.